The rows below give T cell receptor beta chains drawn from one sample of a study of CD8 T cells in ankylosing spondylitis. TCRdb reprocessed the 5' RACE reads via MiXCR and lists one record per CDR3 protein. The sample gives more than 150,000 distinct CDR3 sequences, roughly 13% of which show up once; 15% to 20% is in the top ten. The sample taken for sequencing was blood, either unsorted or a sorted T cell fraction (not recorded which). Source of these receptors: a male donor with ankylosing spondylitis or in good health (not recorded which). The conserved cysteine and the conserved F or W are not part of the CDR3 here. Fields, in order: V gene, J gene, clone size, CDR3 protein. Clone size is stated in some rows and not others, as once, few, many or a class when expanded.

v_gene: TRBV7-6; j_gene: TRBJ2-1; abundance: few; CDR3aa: ASSGGDNEQF
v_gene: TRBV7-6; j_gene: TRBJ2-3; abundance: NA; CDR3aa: ASSLGEVRASTDTQY
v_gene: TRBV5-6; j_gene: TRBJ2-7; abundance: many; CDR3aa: ASSLGRTGDYEQY
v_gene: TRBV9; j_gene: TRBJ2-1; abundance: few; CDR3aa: ASSGAGVPYNEQF
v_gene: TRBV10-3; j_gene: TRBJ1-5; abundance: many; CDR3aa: AISPPGPSKPENQPQH
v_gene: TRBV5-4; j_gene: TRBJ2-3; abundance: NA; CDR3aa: ASSLTGVRTDTQY
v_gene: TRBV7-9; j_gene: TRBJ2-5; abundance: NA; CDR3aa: ATRGQETQY
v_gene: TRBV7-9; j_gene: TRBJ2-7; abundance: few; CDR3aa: ASSFTGVYEQY
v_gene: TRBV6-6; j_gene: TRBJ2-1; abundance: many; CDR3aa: ASSGTSSNEQF
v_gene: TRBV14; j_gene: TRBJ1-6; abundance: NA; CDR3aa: ASSQEWQKYNSPLH
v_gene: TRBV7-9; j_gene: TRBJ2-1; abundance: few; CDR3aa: ASSSRWDGRNEQF
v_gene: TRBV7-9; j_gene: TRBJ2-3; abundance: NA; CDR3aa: ASSPYGTDTQY
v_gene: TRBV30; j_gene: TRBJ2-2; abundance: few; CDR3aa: AWSVTGELF
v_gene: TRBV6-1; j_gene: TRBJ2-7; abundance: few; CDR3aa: ASSPQGTGGISSYEQY
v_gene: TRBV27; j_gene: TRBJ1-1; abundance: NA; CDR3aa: ATSPGNTEAF
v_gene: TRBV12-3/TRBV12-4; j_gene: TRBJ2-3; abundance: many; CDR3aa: ASSFADTQY
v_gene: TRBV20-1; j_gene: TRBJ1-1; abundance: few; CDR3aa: SARVRGGTEAF
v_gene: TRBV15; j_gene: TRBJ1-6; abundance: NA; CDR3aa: ATSIYRLNNSPLH
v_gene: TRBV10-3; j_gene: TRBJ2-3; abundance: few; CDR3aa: ATGGEEGDTDTQY
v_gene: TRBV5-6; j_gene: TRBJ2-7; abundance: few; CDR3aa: ASSLGGGQDEQY
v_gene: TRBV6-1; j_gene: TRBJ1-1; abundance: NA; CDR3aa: ASSAPMDHTEAF
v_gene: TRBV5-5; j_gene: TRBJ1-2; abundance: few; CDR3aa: ASSVNRGVDGYT
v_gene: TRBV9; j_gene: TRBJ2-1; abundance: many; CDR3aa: ASSPGLAGESSYNEQF
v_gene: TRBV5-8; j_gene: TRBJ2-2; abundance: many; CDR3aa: ASSRHFIRDTNTGELF
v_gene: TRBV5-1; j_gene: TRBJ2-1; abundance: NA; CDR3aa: ASSWGQGYNEQF
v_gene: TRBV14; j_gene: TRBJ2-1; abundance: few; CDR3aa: ASSPGGFGGNEQF
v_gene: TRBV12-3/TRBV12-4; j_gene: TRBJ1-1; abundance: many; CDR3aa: ASTPTGTEAF
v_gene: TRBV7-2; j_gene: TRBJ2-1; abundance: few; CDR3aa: ASRRRIPIYNEQF
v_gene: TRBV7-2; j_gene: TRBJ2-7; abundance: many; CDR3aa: ASSSDSSYEQY
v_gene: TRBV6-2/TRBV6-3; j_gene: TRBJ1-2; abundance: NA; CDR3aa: ASSYDEGSNYGYT
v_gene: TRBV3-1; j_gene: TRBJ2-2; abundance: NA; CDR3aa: ASSQDYVSHSGINTGELF
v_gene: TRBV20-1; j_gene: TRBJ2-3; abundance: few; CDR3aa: SASGSSTDTQY
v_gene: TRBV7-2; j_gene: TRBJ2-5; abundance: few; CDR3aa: ASRGTALSQETQY
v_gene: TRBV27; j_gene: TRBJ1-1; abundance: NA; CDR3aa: ASSLSGQLLNTEAF
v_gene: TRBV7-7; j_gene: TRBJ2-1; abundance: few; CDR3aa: ASSLGRPPYNEQF
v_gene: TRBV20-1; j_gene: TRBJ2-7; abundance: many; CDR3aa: SARDPTGVHEQY
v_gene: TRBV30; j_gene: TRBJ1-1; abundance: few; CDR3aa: AWSGGDYTEAF
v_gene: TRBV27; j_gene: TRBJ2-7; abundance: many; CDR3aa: ASSSGLAGGRVEQY
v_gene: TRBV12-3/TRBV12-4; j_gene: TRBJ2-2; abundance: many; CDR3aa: ASTLELAGGWELF
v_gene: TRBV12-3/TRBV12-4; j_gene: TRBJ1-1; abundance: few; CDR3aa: ASSGTGGYTEAF
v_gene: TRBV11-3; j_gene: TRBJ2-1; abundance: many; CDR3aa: ASSPGGADEQF
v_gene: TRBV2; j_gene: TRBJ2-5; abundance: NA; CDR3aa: ASSKRDSQETQY
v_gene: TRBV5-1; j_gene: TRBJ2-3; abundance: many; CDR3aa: ASRPRVHHADTQY
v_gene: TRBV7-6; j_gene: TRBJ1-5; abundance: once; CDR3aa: ASSLGGRQPQH
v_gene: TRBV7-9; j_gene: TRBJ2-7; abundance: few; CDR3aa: ASSLGDVGYEQY
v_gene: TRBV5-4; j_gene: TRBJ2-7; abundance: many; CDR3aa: ASSLIGQGSYEQY
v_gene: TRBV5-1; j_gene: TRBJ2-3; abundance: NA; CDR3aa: ASSLTPGLPGETQY
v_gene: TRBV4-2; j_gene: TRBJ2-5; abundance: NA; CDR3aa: ASTQVGQEETQY
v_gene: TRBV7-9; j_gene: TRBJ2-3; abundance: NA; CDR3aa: ASSLAGSGTDTQY
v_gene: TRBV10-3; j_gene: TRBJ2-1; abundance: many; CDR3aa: AISESGSAYNEQF
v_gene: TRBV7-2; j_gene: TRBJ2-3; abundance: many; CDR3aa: ASSSGTSGGDTQY
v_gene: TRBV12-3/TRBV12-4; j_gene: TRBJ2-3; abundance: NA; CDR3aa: ASSRTGGLDTQY
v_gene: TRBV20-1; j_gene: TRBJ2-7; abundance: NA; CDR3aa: SARDVGQGDFYEQY